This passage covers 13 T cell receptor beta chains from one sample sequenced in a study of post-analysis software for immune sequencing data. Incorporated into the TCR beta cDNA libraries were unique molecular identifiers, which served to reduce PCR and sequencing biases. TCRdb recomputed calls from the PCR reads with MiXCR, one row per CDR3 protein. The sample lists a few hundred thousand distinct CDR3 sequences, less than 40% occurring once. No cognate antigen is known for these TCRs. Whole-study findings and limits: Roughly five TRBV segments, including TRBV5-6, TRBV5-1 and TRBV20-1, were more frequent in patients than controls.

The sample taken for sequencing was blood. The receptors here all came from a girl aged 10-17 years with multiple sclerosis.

Written as DNA, the CDR3 is TGTGCCAGCAGCTCGGGACAGGGATGGAGCACAGATACGCAGTATTTT. This encodes CASSSGQGWSTDTQYF. V gene TRBV7-2 combines with J gene TRBJ2-3; 9 nucleotides match TRBD1. Germline V gene data show CDR1 as SGHTA and CDR2 as FQGNSA. The CDR3 runs 16 residues. Trimming removed 4 bases from V and 0 bases from J; junction bases left unmatched: 5.

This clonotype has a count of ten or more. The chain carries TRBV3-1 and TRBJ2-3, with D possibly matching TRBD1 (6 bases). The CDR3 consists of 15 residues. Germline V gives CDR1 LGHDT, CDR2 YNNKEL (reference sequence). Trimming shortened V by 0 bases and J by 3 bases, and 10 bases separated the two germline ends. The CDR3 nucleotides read TGTGCCAGCAGCCAAGAGTTGCAGGGGACAGATACGCAGTATTTT. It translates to CASSQELQGTDTQYF.

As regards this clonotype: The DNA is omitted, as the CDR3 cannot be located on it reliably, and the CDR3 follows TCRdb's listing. The CDR3 is CASSLDTSTPLHFGNGTQYF. V and J are TRBV11-2 and TRBJ2-5; no DNA check was done on the table's D call, TRBD2. Termini included, the CDR3 measures 20 amino acids. Looked up from germline, CDR1 is SGHAT and CDR2 is FQNNGV.

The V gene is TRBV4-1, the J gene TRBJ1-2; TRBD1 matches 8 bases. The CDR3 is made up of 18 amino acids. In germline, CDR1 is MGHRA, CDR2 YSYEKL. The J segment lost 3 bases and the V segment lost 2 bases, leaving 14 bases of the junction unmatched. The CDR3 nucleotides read TGCGCCAGCAGCCAATCCCGGGACAGGACGCGTGGGGACTATGGCTACACCTTC. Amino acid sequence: CASSQSRDRTRGDYGYTF.

The CDR3 DNA reads TGTGCCAGCAGCCAAGCTGGGGGTGACGGTTCCTACGAGCAGTACTTC. Its protein product is CASSQAGGDGSYEQYF. The V and J genes are TRBV4-2 and TRBJ2-7; D may correspond to TRBD1 or TRBD2 (5 bases each). Germline loops: CDR1 LGHNA, CDR2 YNFKEQ. CDR3 length: 16 amino acids. V lost 1 base to trimming and J lost 1 base, with 14 bases between them.

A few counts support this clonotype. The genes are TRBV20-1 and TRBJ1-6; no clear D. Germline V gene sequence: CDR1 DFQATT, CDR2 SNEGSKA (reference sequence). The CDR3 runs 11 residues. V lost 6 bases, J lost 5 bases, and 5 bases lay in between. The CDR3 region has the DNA TGCAGTGCGCAGGATAATTCACCCCTCCACTTT. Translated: CSAQDNSPLHF.

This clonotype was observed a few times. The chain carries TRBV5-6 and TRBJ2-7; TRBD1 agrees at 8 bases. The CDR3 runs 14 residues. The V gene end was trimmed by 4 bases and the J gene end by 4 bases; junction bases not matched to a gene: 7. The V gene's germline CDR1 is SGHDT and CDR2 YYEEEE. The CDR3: CASSLTGVEYEQYF. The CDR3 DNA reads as TGTGCCAGCAGCCTGACAGGGGTGGAGTACGAGCAGTACTTC.

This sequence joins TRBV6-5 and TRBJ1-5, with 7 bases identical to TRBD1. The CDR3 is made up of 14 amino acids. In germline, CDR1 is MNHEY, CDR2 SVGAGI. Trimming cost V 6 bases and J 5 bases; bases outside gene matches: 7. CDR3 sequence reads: CASRELRGHQPQHF. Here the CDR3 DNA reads TGTGCCAGCAGAGAACTTAGGGGGCATCAGCCCCAGCATTTT.

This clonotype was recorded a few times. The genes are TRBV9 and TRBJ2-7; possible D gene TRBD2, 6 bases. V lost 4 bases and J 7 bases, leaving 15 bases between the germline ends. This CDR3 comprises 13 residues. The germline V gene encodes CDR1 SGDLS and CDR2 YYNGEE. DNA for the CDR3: TGTGCCAGCAGCCCTTGGGAGGAACGAGAGCAGTACTTC. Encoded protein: CASSPWEEREQYF.

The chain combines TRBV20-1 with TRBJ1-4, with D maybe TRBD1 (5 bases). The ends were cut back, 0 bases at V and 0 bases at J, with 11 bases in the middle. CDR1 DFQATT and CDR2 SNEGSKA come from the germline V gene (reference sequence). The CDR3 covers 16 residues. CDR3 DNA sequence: TGCAGTGCTAGAGAATGGACACCATCAACTAATGAAAAACTGTTTTTT. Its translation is CSAREWTPSTNEKLFF.

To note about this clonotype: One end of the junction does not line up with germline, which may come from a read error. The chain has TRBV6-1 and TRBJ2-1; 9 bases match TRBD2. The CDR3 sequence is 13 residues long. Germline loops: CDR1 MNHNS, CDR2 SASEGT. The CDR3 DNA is TGTGCCTGCAGTAGCGGGGGTTACAACGAGCAGTTCTTC. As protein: CACSSGGYNEQFF.

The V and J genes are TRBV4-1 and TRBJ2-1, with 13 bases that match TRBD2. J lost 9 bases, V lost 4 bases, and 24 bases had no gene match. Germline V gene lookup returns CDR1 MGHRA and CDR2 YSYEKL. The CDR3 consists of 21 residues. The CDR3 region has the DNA TGCGCCAGCAGCCTCCCGATGGGGAGAGGAGTGGGACTAGCGGGGTCTGGTGAGCAGTTCTTC. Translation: CASSLPMGRGVGLAGSGEQFF.

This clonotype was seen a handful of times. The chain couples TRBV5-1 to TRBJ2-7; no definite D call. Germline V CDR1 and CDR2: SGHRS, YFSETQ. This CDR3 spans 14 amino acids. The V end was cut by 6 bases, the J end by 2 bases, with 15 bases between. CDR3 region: CASTPADSAYEQYF. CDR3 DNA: TGCGCCAGCACTCCGGCGGATTCCGCCTACGAGCAGTACTTC.